These 8 T cell receptor beta chains share one sample of origin, sequenced in a study of blood T cell repertoires in COVID-19. Method: immunoSEQ multiplex PCR; TCRdb's copy keeps in-frame clones and lacks some. The sample lists over 150,000 clones, less than 85% seen once, with over 9.5% in the top ten. Sequencing was carried out using peripheral blood. The receptors were sampled from an elderly woman with active or convalescent COVID-19.

This sequence joins TRBV29-1 and TRBJ2-1; possibly TRBD2 for D (7 bases). The CDR3 has 14 amino acids. The V end lost 1 base, the J end lost 7 bases, and 14 bases lay between the germline ends. Germline assignment: CDR1 SQVTM and CDR2 ANQGSEA. Here the CDR3 DNA reads TGCAGCGTTGAAGGGACTCGGGGGGCGAATGAGCAGTTCTTC. It is translated as CSVEGTRGANEQFF.

V usage is TRBV28 and J usage is TRBJ1-2, with D unclear. The CDR3 length is 11 residues. V lost 6 bases to trimming and J lost 4 bases, with 6 bases between them. CDR1 is MDHEN, CDR2 SYDVKM, per germline. Written as DNA, the CDR3 is TGTGCCAGCAGCCACTCCTATGGCTACACCTTC. Translating it yields CASSHSYGYTF.

The genes are TRBV28 and TRBJ1-2, with 9 bases aligning to TRBD1. This CDR3 has 16 residues. V lost 2 bases to trimming and J lost 3 bases; unmatched junction nucleotides: 7. Per germline, CDR1 MDHEN and CDR2 SYDVKM. CDR3 nucleotides: TGTGCCAGCAGTTTAGGGACAGGGTATGATTACTATGGCTACACCTTC. It codes for CASSLGTGYDYYGYTF.

The gene calls are TRBV19 and TRBJ2-1; D possibly corresponds to TRBD1 (5 bases). Germline V lookup: CDR1 LNHDA, CDR2 SQIVND (reference sequence). V was cut by 6 bases and J by 0 bases, with 12 bases left in between. The CDR3 covers 15 residues. CDR3: CASRNRPSSYNEQFF. CDR3 coding DNA: TGTGCCAGTAGAAACAGGCCGAGCTCCTACAATGAGCAGTTCTTC.

The J gene is TRBJ2-5, the V gene TRBV2; TRBD1 aligns across 8 bases. In germline, CDR1 is SNHLY, CDR2 FYNNEI. V was pared by 4 bases and J by 5 bases, with 12 bases of the junction left unmatched. The CDR3 is 16 amino acids. The CDR3 sequence is CASSVSGRQGLETQYF. The CDR3, as DNA: TGTGCCAGCAGTGTGTCTGGGCGACAGGGGTTGGAGACCCAGTACTTC.

This chain joins TRBV7-3 and TRBJ1-2, with D maybe TRBD1 (5 bases). V was pared by 11 bases and J by 4 bases, with 11 bases between. Germline V gene sequence: CDR1 SGHTA, CDR2 FQGTGA. The CDR3 totals 11 residues. The CDR3 bases are TGTGCCGCGGGGCAGGTCTATGGCTACACCTTC. It yields the protein CAAGQVYGYTF.

The J gene is TRBJ1-2, the V gene TRBV7-2; D perhaps matches TRBD1 (5 bases). Trimming left V 8 bases short and J 5 bases short, with 15 bases between. The CDR3 runs 13 residues. Germline CDR1 and CDR2: SGHTA and FQGNSA. In DNA form, the CDR3 reads TGTGCCAGCCGTCTCGTCGGGGGTTATGGCTACACCTTC. Its protein is CASRLVGGYGYTF.

The CDR3 is CASRTPGLNEQFF. The CDR3 coding sequence is TGCGCCAGCAGGACCCCGGGACTCAATGAGCAGTTCTTC. V and J are TRBV4-1 and TRBJ2-1; possibly TRBD2 for D (6 bases). Trimming removed 6 bases from V and 6 bases from J, with 12 bases in between. Per the germline V gene, CDR1 is MGHRA and CDR2 is YSYEKL. CDR3 length equals 13 residues.